The clone carrying this TCR beta chain was observed a few times. What it binds is not known. The data belong to a study of T cells in Graves' hyperthyroidism and ophthalmopathy. Study-level results: A 13 V-J signature model discriminated ophthalmopathy versus stable hyperthyroidism.

The CDR3 has 15 residues. Germline CDR1 reads DFQATT; CDR2 reads SNEGSKA (reference sequence). Amplification targeted TCR beta CDR3 regions from RNA transcripts. The TCR CDR3 first-round RT-PCR relied on the HTBI primer set. MiXCR, run by TCRdb on the multiplex PCR reads, gives a single entry per CDR3 protein. Among over 650,000 distinct CDR3 sequences, 16% were seen once, and the ten largest hold approximately 8.4%. This receptor was taken from a man aged 18-30 years with Graves' hyperthyroidism. The sample was blood. The chain carries TRBV20-1 and TRBJ2-1; 7 bases are a match to TRBD2. The CDR3 DNA sequence: TGCAGAAACAAGTGGGGGAGGGAGGAAGACAATGAGCAGTTCTTC. Encoded protein: CRNKWGREEDNEQFF.